The 18 T cell receptor beta chains below come from one sample, sequenced in a study of T cell responses to AZD1222 COVID-19 vaccine. The method was immunoSEQ multiplex PCR; TCRdb's version includes in-frame clones alone and lacks a portion of them. The sample has some 60,000 clones, around three quarters seen once. Source: peripheral blood, taken 28 days after the second AZD1222 dose. These receptors were collected from an adult who received the AZD1222 COVID-19 vaccine.

This clone appeared a single time. The chain couples TRBV28 to TRBJ2-3; TRBD2 agrees at 7 bases. The CDR3 is made up of 16 amino acids. V shed 3 bases, J shed 0 bases, and the junction held 6 bases outside the gene matches. Looked up from germline, CDR1 is MDHEN and CDR2 is SYDVKM. CDR3 sequence reads: CASSFPASGSTDTQYF. DNA of the CDR3: TGTGCCAGCAGTTTTCCCGCTAGCGGTAGCACAGATACGCAGTATTTT.

V is TRBV19 and J is TRBJ2-7, with 11 bases lining up with TRBD1. The CDR3 has 15 amino acids. Trimming took 3 bases from V and 3 from J; bases not matched to a gene: 4. Germline loops: CDR1 LNHDA, CDR2 SQIVND (reference sequence). CDR3 residues: CASSIAGTGGYEQYF. The CDR3, as DNA: TGTGCCAGTAGTATTGCCGGGACAGGGGGCTACGAGCAGTACTTC.

In DNA form, the CDR3 reads TGCAGTGCTAGAGATCCAGCAGGGCAGTTCTTC. Protein sequence: CSARDPAGQFF. The chain is built from TRBV20-1 and TRBJ2-1, with D hard to call. V lost 0 bases to trimming and J lost 12 bases, with 9 bases between them. The CDR3 covers 11 residues. Germline values: CDR1 DFQATT, CDR2 SNEGSKA (reference sequence).

This clone was seen once. V is TRBV2 and J is TRBJ1-1; D call uncertain. V dropped 2 bases and J dropped 4 bases, with 8 bases sitting between them. Germline values: CDR1 SNHLY, CDR2 FYNNEI. This CDR3 has 13 amino acids. The CDR3 sequence: CASSELEGTEAFF. The CDR3 region has the DNA TGTGCCAGCAGTGAACTGGAGGGCACTGAAGCTTTCTTT.

The gene calls are TRBV27 and TRBJ1-2, with TRBD1 matching over 8 bases. Germline CDR1 is MNHEY and CDR2 is SMNVEV (reference sequence). The junction had 3 bases not matched to a gene; V was cut back by 4 bases and J by 2 bases. The CDR3 covers 14 residues. The DNA of the CDR3 is TGTGCCAGCAGTTCGGGACAGGCGAACTATGGCTACACCTTC. It yields the protein CASSSGQANYGYTF.

The chain is built from TRBV6-2 or TRBV6-3 and TRBJ2-3, with no clear D. CDR3 size: 14 residues. Deletions cut 2 bases from V and 2 bases from J, with 8 bases between. Germline V gene sequence: CDR1 MNHEY, CDR2 SVGEGT. This CDR3 is CASSYGYITDTQYF. In nucleotides, the CDR3 is TGTGCCAGCAGTTACGGGTATATCACAGATACGCAGTATTTT.

The chain links TRBV5-1 to TRBJ1-2, with D perhaps matching TRBD1 (5 bases). With 7 bases removed from V and 0 bases from J, the gap between germline ends came to 16 bases. CDR1 is SGHRS, CDR2 YFSETQ, per germline. The CDR3 is 15 amino acids. CDR3 region: CASSQGVQANYGYTF. Here the CDR3 DNA reads TGCGCCAGCTCCCAGGGTGTCCAGGCTAACTATGGCTACACCTTC.

The chain combines TRBV7-2 with TRBJ1-3; possibly TRBD1 for D (5 bases). The germline V and J ends were trimmed by 1 base and 6 bases, with 13 bases remaining between them. CDR1 and CDR2 from the germline V gene are SGHTA and FQGNSA. The CDR3 loop spans 15 amino acids. This CDR3 reads CASSLEGLHSNTIYF. The CDR3 DNA reads as TGTGCCAGCAGCTTAGAGGGACTCCATTCAAACACCATATATTTT.

The chain is built from TRBV19 and TRBJ2-1; D tentatively fits TRBD1 or TRBD2 (5 bases each). The V gene's germline CDR1 is LNHDA and CDR2 SQIVND (reference sequence). V was shortened by 5 bases and J by 5 bases, with 13 bases between the two germline ends. This CDR3 is built from 14 residues. CDR3 amino acids: CASSWLGRDNEQFF. CDR3 nucleotide sequence: TGTGCCAGTAGTTGGTTGGGGCGGGACAATGAGCAGTTCTTC.

The chain carries TRBV6-2 or TRBV6-3 and TRBJ2-7; possibly TRBD1 for D (5 bases). Germline CDR1 is MNHEY and CDR2 is SVGEGT. CDR3 length equals 13 residues. V dropped 6 bases and J dropped 7 bases, with 16 bases sitting between them. Here the CDR3 reads CASSPTRVHEQYF. CDR3 sequence (DNA): TGTGCCAGCAGCCCCACCAGGGTACATGAGCAGTACTTC.

This clone showed up just a few times. V gene TRBV19 combines with J gene TRBJ1-4, with D possibly matching TRBD1 (5 bases). The CDR3 spans 16 residues. V dropped 6 bases and J dropped 3 bases, with 17 bases sitting between them. Germline values: CDR1 LNHDA, CDR2 SQIVND (reference sequence). DNA of the CDR3: TGTGCCAGTAGCCTTCTAGGTCAGGGATCTAATGAAAAACTGTTTTTT. Its translation: CASSLLGQGSNEKLFF.

The chain employs TRBV24-1 and TRBJ1-1; D uncertain. This CDR3 has 15 residues. CDR1 and CDR2 (germline): KGHDR, SFDVKD. V was pared by 2 bases and J by 3 bases, with 12 bases between. The CDR3 sequence is CATSDSGGLDTEAFF. As DNA, the CDR3 is TGTGCCACCAGTGATTCGGGCGGACTGGACACTGAAGCTTTCTTT.

The genes are TRBV19 and TRBJ1-5; D is perhaps TRBD1 (5 bases). The CDR3 loop spans 16 amino acids. Trimming cost V 5 bases and J 2 bases, with 16 bases left between them. Germline lookup yields CDR1 LNHDA and CDR2 SQIVND (reference sequence). The CDR3 region is CASSFPGGNGNQPQHF. The CDR3 nucleotides are TGTGCCAGTAGTTTTCCGGGGGGTAATGGCAATCAGCCCCAGCATTTT. Using reference TRBV19 and TRBJ1-5 for the parts outside the CDR3, the full variable domain is DGGITQSPKYLFRKEGQNVTLSCEQNLNHDAMYWYRQDPGQGLRLIYYSQIVNDFQKGDIAEGYSVSREKKESFPLTVTSAQKNPTAFYLCASSFPGGNGNQPQHFGDGTRLSIL.

The chain couples TRBV19 to TRBJ2-1; D may be TRBD1 or TRBD2 (5 bases each). The CDR3 loop spans 13 amino acids. The germline V and J ends were trimmed by 4 bases and 7 bases, with 11 bases remaining between them. Germline V CDR1 and CDR2: LNHDA, SQIVND (reference sequence). CDR3 in amino acids: CASSTGRENEQFF. CDR3 nucleotide sequence: TGTGCCAGTAGTACGGGACGAGAAAATGAGCAGTTCTTC.

The chain uses TRBV6-2 or TRBV6-3 and TRBJ2-3; the D is unclear. CDR1 and CDR2 (germline): MNHEY, SVGEGT. V lost 2 bases, J lost 5 bases, and 2 bases lay in between. The CDR3 has 11 amino acids. CDR3 protein: CASSYIDTQYF. CDR3 nucleotides: TGTGCCAGCAGTTACATAGATACGCAGTATTTT.

J is TRBJ1-6 and V is TRBV7-8, with TRBD1 matching over 7 bases. The CDR3 is 15 amino acids. J lost 7 bases, V lost 3 bases, and 6 bases had no gene match. The germline CDR1 and CDR2 sequences are SGHVS and FQNEAQ. CDR3 sequence reads: CASSFARGQNSPLHF. The CDR3 DNA is TGTGCCAGCAGCTTCGCCCGGGGACAGAATTCACCCCTCCACTTT. The whole variable domain, remainder taken from reference TRBV7-8 and TRBJ1-6, is GAGVSQSPRYKVAKRGQDVALRCDPISGHVSLFWYQQALGQGPEFLTYFQNEAQLDKSGLPSDRFFAERPEGSVSTLKIQRTQQEDSAVYLCASSFARGQNSPLHFGNGTRLTVT.

V usage is TRBV9 and J usage is TRBJ1-3, with TRBD1 matching over 9 bases. The CDR3 loop spans 15 amino acids. V was pared by 3 bases and J by 8 bases, with 9 bases of the junction left unmatched. Germline values: CDR1 SGDLS, CDR2 YYNGEE. Here the CDR3 reads CASSGGQGLSDTIYF. CDR3 in DNA: TGTGCCAGCAGCGGGGGACAGGGTTTATCAGACACCATATATTTT.

This clone was seen just once. The rearrangement uses TRBV9 and TRBJ1-3; D may be TRBD1 (5 bases). This CDR3 contains 16 residues. Germline V gene data show CDR1 as SGDLS and CDR2 as YYNGEE. V was clipped by 4 bases and J by 0 bases, with 14 bases between them. This CDR3 reads CASSPGNTYSGNTIYF. The CDR3 region has the DNA TGTGCCAGCAGCCCAGGGAACACCTACTCTGGAAACACCATATATTTT.